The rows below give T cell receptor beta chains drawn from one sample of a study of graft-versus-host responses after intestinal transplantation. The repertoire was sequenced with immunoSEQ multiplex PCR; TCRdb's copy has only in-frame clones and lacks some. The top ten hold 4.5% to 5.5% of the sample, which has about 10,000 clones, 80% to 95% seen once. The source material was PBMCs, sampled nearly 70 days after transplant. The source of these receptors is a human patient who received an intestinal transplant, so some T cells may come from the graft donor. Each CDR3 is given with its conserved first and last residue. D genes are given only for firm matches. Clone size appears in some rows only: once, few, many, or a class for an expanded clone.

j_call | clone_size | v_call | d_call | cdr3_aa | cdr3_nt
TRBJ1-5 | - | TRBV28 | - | CASKHTGGNQPQHF | TGTGCCAGCAAACATACGGGCGGAAATCAGCCCCAGCATTTT
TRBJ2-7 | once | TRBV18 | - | CASSPTRGTGDEQYF | TGTGCCAGCTCACCCACCAGGGGAACTGGGGACGAGCAGTACTTC
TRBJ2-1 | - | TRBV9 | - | CASSVGGTSYNEQFF | TGTGCCAGCAGCGTAGGCGGGACGAGCTACAATGAGCAGTTCTTC
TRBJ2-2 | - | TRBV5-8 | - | CASSHRSFLGDTGELFF | TGTGCCAGCAGCCATCGGAGTTTCCTGGGGGACACCGGGGAGCTGTTTTTT
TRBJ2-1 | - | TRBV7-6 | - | CASSSRTRGVHEQFF | TGTGCCAGCAGCTCTAGGACGAGGGGAGTTCATGAGCAGTTCTTC
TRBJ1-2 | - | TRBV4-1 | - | CASSQDLNRPNYGYTF | TGCGCCAGCAGCCAAGATTTGAACAGGCCCAACTATGGCTACACCTTC
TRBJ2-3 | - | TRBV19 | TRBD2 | CASSIQGGSLHTDTQYF | TGTGCCAGTAGTATACAAGGCGGGAGCCTCCACACAGATACGCAGTATTTT
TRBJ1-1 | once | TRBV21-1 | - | CATPGTEAFF | TGTGCCACACCGGGCACTGAAGCTTTCTTT
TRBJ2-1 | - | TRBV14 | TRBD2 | CASTRWASGRTEQFF | TGTGCCAGCACCCGGTGGGCTAGCGGGAGAACCGAGCAGTTCTTC
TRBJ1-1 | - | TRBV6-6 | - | CASSYFGNTEAFF | TGTGCCAGCAGTTACTTTGGGAACACTGAAGCTTTCTTT
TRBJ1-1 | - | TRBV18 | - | CASSPLNWGMNTEAFF | TGTGCCAGCTCACCACTAAACTGGGGAATGAACACTGAAGCTTTCTTT
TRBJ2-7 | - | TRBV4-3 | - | CASSQGGLGMAYEQYF | TGCGCCAGCAGCCAAGGAGGCCTAGGTATGGCCTACGAGCAGTACTTC
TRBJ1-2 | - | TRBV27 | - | CASSLIGGVGEGYGYTF | TGTGCCAGCAGCCTAATCGGGGGCGTAGGGGAGGGCTATGGCTACACCTTC
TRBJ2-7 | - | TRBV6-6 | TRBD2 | CASRPAPGGSYEQYF | TGTGCCAGCAGACCCGCCCCGGGGGGCTCCTACGAGCAGTACTTC
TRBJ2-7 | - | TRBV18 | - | CASSPLDRTGAYEQYF | TGTGCCAGCTCACCTCTCGACAGGACCGGAGCCTACGAGCAGTACTTC
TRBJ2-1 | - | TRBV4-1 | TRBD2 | CASRRLAAYNEQFF | TGCGCCAGCAGGCGACTAGCAGCCTACAATGAGCAGTTCTTC
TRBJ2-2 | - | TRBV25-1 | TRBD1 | CASSPPGQDHTGELFF | TGTGCCAGCAGCCCCCCCGGACAGGATCACACCGGGGAGCTGTTTTTT
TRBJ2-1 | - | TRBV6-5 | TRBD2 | CASSLGNREDEQFF | TGTGCCAGCAGTCTTGGGAACCGGGAGGATGAGCAGTTCTTC
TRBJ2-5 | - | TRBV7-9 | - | CASSLAWTQYF | TGTGCCAGCAGCTTAGCGTGGACCCAGTACTTC
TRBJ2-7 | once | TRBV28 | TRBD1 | CASSGTGVEQYF | TGTGCCAGCAGCGGAACAGGGGTCGAGCAGTACTTC
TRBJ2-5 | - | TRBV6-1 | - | CASSERPYQETQYF | TGTGCCAGCAGTGAGCGGCCCTACCAAGAGACCCAGTACTTC
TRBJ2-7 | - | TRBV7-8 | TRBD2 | CASSFAPTSGSYEQYF | TGTGCCAGCAGCTTCGCTCCGACTAGCGGGTCCTACGAGCAGTACTTC
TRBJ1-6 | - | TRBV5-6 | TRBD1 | CASSLVDRDNSPLHF | TGTGCCAGCAGCTTGGTGGACAGGGATAATTCACCCCTCCACTTT
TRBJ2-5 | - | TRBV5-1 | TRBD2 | CASSLVGGRGETQYF | TGCGCCAGCAGCTTGGTAGGAGGGAGGGGTGAGACCCAGTACTTC
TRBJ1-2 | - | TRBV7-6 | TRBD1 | CASSPGTVYGYTF | TGTGCCAGCAGCCCGGGGACAGTCTATGGCTACACCTTC
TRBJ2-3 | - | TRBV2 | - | CASSTVPGDTQYF | TGTGCCAGCAGCACAGTGCCCGGGGATACGCAGTATTTT
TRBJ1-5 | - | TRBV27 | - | CASSDSGLANQPQHF | TGTGCCAGCAGTGACAGTGGATTGGCCAATCAGCCCCAGCATTTT
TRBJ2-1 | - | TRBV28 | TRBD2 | CASSLDLTGGEQFF | TGTGCCAGCAGTTTGGACCTGACGGGGGGTGAGCAGTTCTTC
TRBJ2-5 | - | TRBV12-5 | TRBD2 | CASGLVRLAARETQYF | TGTGCTAGTGGTTTGGTTCGACTAGCGGCCCGGGAGACCCAGTACTTC
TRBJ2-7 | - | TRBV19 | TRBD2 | CASSIGVAGYEQYF | TGTGCCAGTAGTATCGGAGTAGCGGGCTACGAGCAGTACTTC
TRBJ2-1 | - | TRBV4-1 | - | CASSLTSGNEQFF | TGCGCCAGCAGCCTCACAAGTGGTAATGAGCAGTTCTTC
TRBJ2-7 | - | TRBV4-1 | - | CANSQQGSSYEQYF | TGCGCCAACAGCCAACAAGGGAGCTCCTACGAGCAGTACTTC
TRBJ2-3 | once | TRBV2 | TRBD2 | CASSETLAGDTQYF | TGTGCCAGCAGTGAAACGCTAGCGGGAGATACGCAGTATTTT
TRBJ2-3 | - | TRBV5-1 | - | CASKTFGGETDTQYF | TGCGCCAGTAAAACGTTCGGGGGCGAGACAGATACGCAGTATTTT
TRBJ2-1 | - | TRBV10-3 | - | CAIRRDNYFNEQFF | TGTGCCATCAGAAGGGACAATTATTTCAATGAGCAGTTCTTC
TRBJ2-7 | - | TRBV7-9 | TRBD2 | CASSRGGEQYF | TGTGCCAGCAGCCGCGGGGGTGAGCAGTACTTC
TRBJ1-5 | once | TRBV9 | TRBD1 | CASSGTGEDQPQHF | TGTGCCAGCAGCGGGACAGGGGAAGATCAGCCCCAGCATTTT
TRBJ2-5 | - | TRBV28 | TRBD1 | CASSLGTGMETQYF | TGTGCCAGCAGTTTAGGGACAGGGATGGAGACCCAGTACTTC
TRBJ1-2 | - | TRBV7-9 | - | CASSLGGDYGYTF | TGTGCCAGCAGCTTAGGGGGGGACTATGGCTACACCTTC
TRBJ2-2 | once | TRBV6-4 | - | CASSSVPRGNTGELFF | TGTGCCAGCAGTTCCGTCCCTCGGGGCAACACCGGGGAGCTGTTTTTT
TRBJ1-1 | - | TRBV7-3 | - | CASSPTGNTEAFF | TGTGCCAGCAGCCCGACAGGGAACACTGAAGCTTTCTTT
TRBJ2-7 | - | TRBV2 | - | CASSRQGRGQYF | TGTGCCAGCAGTCGACAGGGGAGGGGGCAGTACTTC
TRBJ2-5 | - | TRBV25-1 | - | CASGEVGGGRETQYF | TGTGCCAGCGGCGAGGTGGGAGGTGGGAGAGAGACCCAGTACTTC
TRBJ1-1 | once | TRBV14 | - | CASSQDIIWTEAFF | TGTGCCAGCAGCCAAGATATAATATGGACTGAAGCTTTCTTT
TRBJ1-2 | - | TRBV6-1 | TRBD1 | CASSVVLRYRGFYGYTF | TGTGCCAGCAGTGTGGTTCTTCGGTACAGGGGCTTCTATGGCTACACCTTC
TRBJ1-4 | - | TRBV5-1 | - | CASSLGPSSTGSGKLFF | TGCGCCAGCAGCTTGGGTCCCTCTTCGACGGGTTCGGGAAAACTGTTTTTT
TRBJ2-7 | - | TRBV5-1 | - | CASSLEPLGEQYF | TGCGCCAGCAGCTTGGAACCCCTTGGGGAGCAGTACTTC
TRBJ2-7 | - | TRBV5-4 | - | CASSLQRGEQYF | TGTGCCAGCAGCTTGCAAAGGGGCGAGCAGTACTTC
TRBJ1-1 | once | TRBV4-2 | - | CASSLNTEAFF | TGTGCCAGCAGCCTAAACACTGAAGCTTTCTTT
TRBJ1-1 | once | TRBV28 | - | CASSSRRNTEAFF | TGTGCCAGCAGTTCTCGCAGGAACACTGAAGCTTTCTTT
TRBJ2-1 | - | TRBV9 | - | CASSVEGSYNEQFF | TGTGCCAGCAGCGTAGAGGGCTCCTACAATGAGCAGTTCTTC
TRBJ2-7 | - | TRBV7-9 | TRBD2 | CASSLEVGGGSEQYF | TGTGCCAGCAGCTTAGAAGTAGGAGGCGGGAGCGAGCAGTACTTC
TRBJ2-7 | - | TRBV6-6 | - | CASSYSGTWYF | TGTGCCAGCAGTTACTCGGGTACTTGGTACTTC
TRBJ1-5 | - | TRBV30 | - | CAWRSGEGLLGQPQHF | TGTGCCTGGAGGTCGGGGGAGGGCTTACTAGGTCAGCCCCAGCATTTT
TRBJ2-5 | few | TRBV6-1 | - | CASSEQKETQYF | TGTGCCAGCAGTGAGCAGAAAGAGACCCAGTACTTC
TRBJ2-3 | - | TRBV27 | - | CASSLFGRGDTQYF | TGTGCCAGCAGTCTTTTCGGAAGGGGAGATACGCAGTATTTT
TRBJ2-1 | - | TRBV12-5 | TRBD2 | CASGSPGTSAYNEQFF | TGTGCTAGTGGTTCCCCCGGGACTAGCGCTTACAATGAGCAGTTCTTC
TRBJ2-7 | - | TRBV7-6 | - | CASSPLRDAGRLYEQYF | TGTGCCAGCAGCCCCCTCCGGGATGCGGGAAGACTCTACGAGCAGTACTTC
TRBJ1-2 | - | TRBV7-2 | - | CASRREGWNYGYTF | TGTGCCAGCAGGCGGGAGGGTTGGAACTATGGCTACACCTTC